The clone carrying this T cell receptor beta chain was counted at least ten times. Its antigen is unknown. This specimen belongs to a study of T cell repertoires in cytomegalovirus infection. Overall study context: Newly reported HLA-C-restricted and thoroughly characterized HLA-B-restricted CMV epitopes were employed. Through public TCR beta signatures, both CMV infection and matching HLA type were indicated.

Each CDR3 protein gets one entry after TCRdb re-called the reads with MiXCR. The repertoire holds some 800,000 distinct CDR3 sequences, with 32% as singletons. General study results and limits: HLA-C-restricted, CMV-specific TCR beta clonotypes were dominant ex vivo. Using cumulative public TCR beta family frequency, the authors identified those who carried CMV together with the relevant HLA.

This sample comprised cultured CD8+ T cells from PBMCs, obtained from culture after CMV antigen stimulation. The source is a human donor in good health (CMV status not recorded). Some clones in this sample may be carry-over from other donors' samples.

DNA for the CDR3: TGCAGCGTTGAAAGGACAGTCAAACCCTACGAGCAGTACTTC. As protein: CSVERTVKPYEQYF. The chain combines TRBV29-1 with TRBJ2-7; TRBD1 might be the D (6 bases). V shed 2 bases and J shed 2 bases, with 13 bases lying between them. The CDR3 has 14 amino acids. CDR1 is SQVTM and CDR2 is ANQGSEA in the germline V gene.